This TCR beta chain originates from a study of a mutant IDH1 vaccine in newly diagnosed glioma. Overall study context: Investigators started vaccination 4-6 weeks after radiotherapy alone, or with temozolomide cycles. Receipt of radiotherapy, temozolomide, or both preceded the study, and most received both. V12 took place at week 35, and V13 at week 47.

Time point indicated: week 35, safety follow-up. All doses held 300 ug of mutant IDH1 20-mer peptide, with topical imiquimod. The astrocytomas were IDH1-mutant, ATRX-negative, and WHO grade 3 or 4. A remark on this clone: As yet, its antigen is unknown.

Some clones are missing from TCRdb's copy, which holds only in-frame ones; the method was immunoSEQ multiplex PCR. The sample carries over 25,000 clones, 60% to 85% recorded once. The germline V gene encodes CDR1 SNHLY and CDR2 FYNNEI. The CDR3 has 18 residues. Unmatched junction bases numbered 16, after V lost 8 bases and J lost 0 bases. This sequence joins TRBV2 and TRBJ2-4; TRBD1 matches at 7 bases. This TCR derives from a woman aged 30 to 39 with glioma. Some clones in this sample may be carry-over from other donors' samples. The material sequenced was PBMCs, taken from a glioma patient whose treatment included an IDH1 peptide vaccine. The CDR3 here is CASFPGQFSVLAKNIQYF. Here the CDR3 DNA reads TGTGCCAGCTTTCCGGGACAGTTTTCCGTTCTAGCCAAAAACATTCAGTACTTC.